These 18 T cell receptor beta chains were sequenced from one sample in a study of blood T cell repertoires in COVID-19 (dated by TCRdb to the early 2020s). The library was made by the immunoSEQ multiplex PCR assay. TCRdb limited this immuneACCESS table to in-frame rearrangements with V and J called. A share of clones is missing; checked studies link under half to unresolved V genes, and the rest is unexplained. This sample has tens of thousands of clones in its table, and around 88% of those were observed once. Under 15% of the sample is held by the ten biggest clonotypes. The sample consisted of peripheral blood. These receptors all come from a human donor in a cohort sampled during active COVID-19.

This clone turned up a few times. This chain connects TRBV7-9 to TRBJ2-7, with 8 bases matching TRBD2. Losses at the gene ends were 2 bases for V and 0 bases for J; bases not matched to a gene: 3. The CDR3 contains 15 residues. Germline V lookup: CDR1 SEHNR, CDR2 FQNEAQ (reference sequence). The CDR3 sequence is CASSLTGGRSYEQYF. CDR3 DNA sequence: TGTGCCAGCAGCTTAACGGGGGGGCGCTCCTACGAGCAGTACTTC. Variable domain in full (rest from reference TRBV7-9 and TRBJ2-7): DTGVSQNPRHKITKRGQNVTFRCDPISEHNRLYWYRQTLGQGPEFLTYFQNEAQLEKSRLLSDRFSAERPKGSFSTLEIQRTEQGDSAMYLCASSLTGGRSYEQYFGPGTRLTVT.

The CDR3 reads CASSTPSGGIETQYF. CDR3 sequence (DNA): TGTGCCAGTAGTACGCCCTCAGGGGGCATAGAGACCCAGTACTTC. The V call is TRBV19, the J call TRBJ2-5, with TRBD1 matching 8 bases. Germline CDR1 LNHDA, CDR2 SQIVND (reference sequence). The ends lost 4 bases at V and 4 bases at J; junction bases unmatched: 8. This CDR3 has 15 amino acids.

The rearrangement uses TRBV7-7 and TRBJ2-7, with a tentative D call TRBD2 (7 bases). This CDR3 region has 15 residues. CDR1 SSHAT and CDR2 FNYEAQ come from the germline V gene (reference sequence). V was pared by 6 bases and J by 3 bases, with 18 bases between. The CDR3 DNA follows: TGTGCCAGCAGTTCCGGGCGAGGGGGGGTCTACGAGCAGTACTTC. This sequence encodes CASSSGRGGVYEQYF.

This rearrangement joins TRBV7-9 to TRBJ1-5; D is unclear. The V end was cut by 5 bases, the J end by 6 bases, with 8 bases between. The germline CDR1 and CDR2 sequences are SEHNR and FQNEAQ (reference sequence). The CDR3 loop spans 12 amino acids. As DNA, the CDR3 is TGTGCCAGCAGCCGCGGGATTCAGCCCCAGCATTTT. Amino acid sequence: CASSRGIQPQHF.

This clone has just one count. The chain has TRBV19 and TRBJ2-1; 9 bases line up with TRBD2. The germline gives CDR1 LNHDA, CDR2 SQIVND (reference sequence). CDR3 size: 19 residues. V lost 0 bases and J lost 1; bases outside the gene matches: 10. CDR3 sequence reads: CASSIEGGGALWSYNEQFF. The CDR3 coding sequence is TGTGCCAGTAGTATAGAAGGCGGGGGGGCCTTATGGTCCTACAATGAGCAGTTCTTC. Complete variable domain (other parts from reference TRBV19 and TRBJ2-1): DGGITQSPKYLFRKEGQNVTLSCEQNLNHDAMYWYRQDPGQGLRLIYYSQIVNDFQKGDIAEGYSVSREKKESFPLTVTSAQKNPTAFYLCASSIEGGGALWSYNEQFFGPGTRLTVL.

CDR3 in amino acids: CASSPGQGETQYF. CDR3 nucleotide sequence: TGTGCCAGCTCACCGGGACAGGGAGAGACCCAGTACTTC. The rearrangement uses TRBV18 and TRBJ2-5; TRBD1 aligns across 9 bases. The CDR3 contains 13 residues. The junction had 0 bases not matched to a gene; V was cut back by 3 bases and J by 4 bases. Per germline, CDR1 KGHSH and CDR2 LQKENI.

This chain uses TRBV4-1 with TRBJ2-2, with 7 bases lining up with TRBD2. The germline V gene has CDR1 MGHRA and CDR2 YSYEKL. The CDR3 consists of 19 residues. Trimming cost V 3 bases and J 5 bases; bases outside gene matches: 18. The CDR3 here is CASSQLRLAVIRTTGELFF. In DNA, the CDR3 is TGCGCCAGCAGCCAGCTCAGACTAGCCGTAATTCGTACGACCGGGGAGCTGTTTTTT.

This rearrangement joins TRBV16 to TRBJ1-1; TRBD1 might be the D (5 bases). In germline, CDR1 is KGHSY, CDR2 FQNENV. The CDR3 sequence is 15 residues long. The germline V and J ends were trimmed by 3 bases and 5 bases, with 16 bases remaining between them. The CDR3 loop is CASSQGGLEGTEAFF. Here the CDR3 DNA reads TGTGCCAGCAGCCAGGGGGGGTTGGAAGGGACTGAAGCTTTCTTT.

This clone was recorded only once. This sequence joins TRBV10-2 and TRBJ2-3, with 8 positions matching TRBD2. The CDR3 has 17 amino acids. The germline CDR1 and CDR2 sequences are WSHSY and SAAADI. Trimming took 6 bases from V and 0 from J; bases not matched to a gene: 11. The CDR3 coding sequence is TGCGCCAGCAGCCACGATTCACTAGCGGCTAGCACAGATACGCAGTATTTT. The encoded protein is CASSHDSLAASTDTQYF.

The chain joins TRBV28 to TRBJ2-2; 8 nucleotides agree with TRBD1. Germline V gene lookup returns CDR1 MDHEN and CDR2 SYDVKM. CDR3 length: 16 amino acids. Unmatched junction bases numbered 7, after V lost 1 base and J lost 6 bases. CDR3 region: CASSLLGQVGAGELFF. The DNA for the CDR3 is TGTGCCAGCAGTTTATTGGGACAGGTTGGGGCCGGGGAGCTGTTTTTT. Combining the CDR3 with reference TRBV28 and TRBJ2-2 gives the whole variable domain DVKVTQSSRYLVKRTGEKVFLECVQDMDHENMFWYRQDPGLGLRLIYFSYDVKMKEKGDIPEGYSVSREKKERFSLILESASTNQTSMYLCASSLLGQVGAGELFFGEGSRLTVL.

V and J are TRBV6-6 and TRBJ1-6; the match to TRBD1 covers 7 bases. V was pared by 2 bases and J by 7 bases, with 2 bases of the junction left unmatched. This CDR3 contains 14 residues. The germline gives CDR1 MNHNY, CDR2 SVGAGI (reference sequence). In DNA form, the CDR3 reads TGTGCCAGCAGTTACGGGACAGCCAATTCACCCCTCCACTTT. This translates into CASSYGTANSPLHF.

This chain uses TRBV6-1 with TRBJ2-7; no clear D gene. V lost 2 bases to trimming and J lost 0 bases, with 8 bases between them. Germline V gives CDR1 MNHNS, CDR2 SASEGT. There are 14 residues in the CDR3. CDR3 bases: TGTGCCAGCAGTGAACTTCCCAGCTCCTACGAGCAGTACTTC. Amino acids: CASSELPSSYEQYF.

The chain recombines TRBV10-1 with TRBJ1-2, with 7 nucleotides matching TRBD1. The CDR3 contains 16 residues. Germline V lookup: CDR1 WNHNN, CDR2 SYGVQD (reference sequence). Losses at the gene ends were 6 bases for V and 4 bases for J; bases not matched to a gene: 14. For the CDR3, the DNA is TGCGCCAGCAGCTCGGTAGGGACAGCGATGACCTATGGCTACACCTTC. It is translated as CASSSVGTAMTYGYTF.

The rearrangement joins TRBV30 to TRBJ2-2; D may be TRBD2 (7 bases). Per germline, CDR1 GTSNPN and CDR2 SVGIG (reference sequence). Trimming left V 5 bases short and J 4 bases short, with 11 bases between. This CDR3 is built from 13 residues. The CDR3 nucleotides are TGTGCCTGGGGAAGGGGGGGCACCGGGGAGCTGTTTTTT. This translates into CAWGRGGTGELFF. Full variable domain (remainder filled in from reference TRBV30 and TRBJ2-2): SQTIHQWPATLVQPVGSPLSLECTVEGTSNPNLYWYRQAAGRGLQLLFYSVGIGQISSEVPQNLSASRPQDRQFILSSKKLLLSDSGFYLCAWGRGGTGELFFGEGSRLTVL.

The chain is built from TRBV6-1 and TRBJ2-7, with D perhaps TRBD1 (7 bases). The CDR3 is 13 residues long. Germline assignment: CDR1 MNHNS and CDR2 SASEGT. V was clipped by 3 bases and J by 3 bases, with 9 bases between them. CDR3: CASSEQGGYEQYF. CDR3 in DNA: TGTGCCAGCAGTGAGCAGGGGGGCTACGAGCAGTACTTC.

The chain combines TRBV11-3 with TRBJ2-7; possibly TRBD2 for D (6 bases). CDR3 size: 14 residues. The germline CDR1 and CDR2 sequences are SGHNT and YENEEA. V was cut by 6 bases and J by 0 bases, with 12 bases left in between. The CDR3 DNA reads TGTGCCAGCAGTCCTACTAGCAACTCCTACGAGCAGTACTTC. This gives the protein CASSPTSNSYEQYF. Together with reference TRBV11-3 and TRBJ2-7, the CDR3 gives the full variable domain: EAGVVQSPRYKIIEKKQPVAFWCNPISGHNTLYWYLQNLGQGPELLIRYENEEAVDDSQLPKDRFSAERLKGVDSTLKIQPAELGDSAVYLCASSPTSNSYEQYFGPGTRLTVT.

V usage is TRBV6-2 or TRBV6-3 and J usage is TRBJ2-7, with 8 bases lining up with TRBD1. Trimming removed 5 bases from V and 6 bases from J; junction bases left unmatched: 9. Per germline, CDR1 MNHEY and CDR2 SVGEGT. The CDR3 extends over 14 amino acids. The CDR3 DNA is TGTGCCAGCAGTCGGGACAGGACTTCGGGCGAGCAGTACTTC. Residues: CASSRDRTSGEQYF.

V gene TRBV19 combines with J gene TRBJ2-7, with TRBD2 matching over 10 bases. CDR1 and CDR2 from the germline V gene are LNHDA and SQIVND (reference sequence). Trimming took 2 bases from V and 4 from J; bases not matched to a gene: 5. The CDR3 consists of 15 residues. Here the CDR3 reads CASSIKREGGYEQYF. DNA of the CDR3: TGTGCCAGTAGTATAAAGCGGGAGGGTGGTTACGAGCAGTACTTC. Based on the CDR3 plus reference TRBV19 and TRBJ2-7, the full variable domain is DGGITQSPKYLFRKEGQNVTLSCEQNLNHDAMYWYRQDPGQGLRLIYYSQIVNDFQKGDIAEGYSVSREKKESFPLTVTSAQKNPTAFYLCASSIKREGGYEQYFGPGTRLTVT.